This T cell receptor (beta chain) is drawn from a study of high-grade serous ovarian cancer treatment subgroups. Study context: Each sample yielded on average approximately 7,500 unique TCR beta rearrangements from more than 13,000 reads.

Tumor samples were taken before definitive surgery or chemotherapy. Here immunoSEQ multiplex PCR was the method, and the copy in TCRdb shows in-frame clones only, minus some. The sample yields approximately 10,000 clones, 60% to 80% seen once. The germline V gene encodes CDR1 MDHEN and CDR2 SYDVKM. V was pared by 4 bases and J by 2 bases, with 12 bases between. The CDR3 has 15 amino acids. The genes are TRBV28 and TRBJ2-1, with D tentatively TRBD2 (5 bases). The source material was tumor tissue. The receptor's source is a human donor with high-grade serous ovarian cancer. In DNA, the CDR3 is TGTGCCAGCAGTTCGCGGACTGGCGCCTACAATGAGCAGTTCTTC. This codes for CASSSRTGAYNEQFF.